The 22 T cell receptor beta chains reported below all come from one sample, sequenced in a study of blood T cell repertoires in COVID-19. Assay: immunoSEQ multiplex PCR; the TCRdb copy retains only in-frame clones and omits some. Among 250,000 to 300,000 clones, approximately 87% were seen once, and the ten largest hold around 12%. The source material was peripheral blood. The receptors derive from a woman aged 25-40 years with COVID-19, enrolled during active disease.

The chain joins TRBV2 to TRBJ2-3; D unclear. The germline V and J ends were trimmed by 3 bases and 4 bases, with 8 bases remaining between them. The CDR3 length is 13 residues. The germline CDR1 and CDR2 sequences are SNHLY and FYNNEI. The CDR3 sequence: CASSDHTPDTQYF. CDR3 coding DNA: TGTGCCAGCAGTGACCACACCCCAGATACGCAGTATTTT.

The chain is built from TRBV7-6 and TRBJ2-3; tentative D call: TRBD1 (5 bases). V lost 5 bases to trimming and J lost 5 bases, with 17 bases between them. In germline, CDR1 is SGHVS, CDR2 FNYEAQ. The length of the CDR3 is 15 residues. In DNA, the CDR3 is TGTGCCAGCAGCGCCCGGGCAGGGCGACTAGATACGCAGTATTTT. Amino acid sequence: CASSARAGRLDTQYF. The whole variable domain, filled in from reference TRBV7-6 and TRBJ2-3, reads GAGVSQSPRYKVTKRGQDVALRCDPISGHVSLYWYRQALGQGPEFLTYFNYEAQQDKSGLPNDRFSAERPEGSISTLTIQRTEQRDSAMYRCASSARAGRLDTQYFGPGTRLTVL.

The chain joins TRBV5-1 to TRBJ1-1, with a possible D match to TRBD1 (6 bases). With 0 bases removed from V and 1 base from J, the gap between germline ends came to 13 bases. The CDR3 length is 16 residues. Germline V gene lookup returns CDR1 SGHRS and CDR2 YFSETQ. DNA of the CDR3: TGCGCCAGCAGCTTGGCCTGGACAGAGACGAACACTGAAGCTTTCTTT. Translated, it gives CASSLAWTETNTEAFF. Together with reference TRBV5-1 and TRBJ1-1, the CDR3 gives the full variable domain: KAGVTQTPRYLIKTRGQQVTLSCSPISGHRSVSWYQQTPGQGLQFLFEYFSETQRNKGNFPGRFSGRQFSNSRSEMNVSTLELGDSALYLCASSLAWTETNTEAFFGQGTRLTVV.

The V and J genes are TRBV12-3 or TRBV12-4 and TRBJ2-7; a weak D match, TRBD2 (6 bases). Trimming removed 6 bases at V and 6 bases at J, with 12 bases between. This CDR3 has 12 amino acids. For the CDR3, the DNA is TGTGCCAGCAGGGCCCCGCGGGGCGAGCAGTACTTC. Amino acid sequence: CASRAPRGEQYF.

The rearrangement joins TRBV6-1 to TRBJ1-5; a possible D gene is TRBD1 (6 bases). Between the trimmed V and J ends, which lost 3 bases and 6 bases, there was a span of 12 bases. The germline V gene has CDR1 MNHNS and CDR2 SASEGT. There are 14 residues in the CDR3. The CDR3 loop is CASSDRGRSQPQHF. DNA for the CDR3: TGTGCCAGCAGTGACAGGGGTCGAAGTCAGCCCCAGCATTTT.

This clone was seen only a few times. The V gene is TRBV7-2, the J gene TRBJ1-1; D remains unclear. Trimming stripped 1 base from V and 3 bases from J, with 9 bases between. Germline V gene data show CDR1 as SGHTA and CDR2 as FQGNSA. The CDR3 contains 14 residues. CDR3 protein: CASSLGIGDTEAFF. The CDR3 bases are TGTGCCAGCAGCTTAGGTATCGGGGACACTGAAGCTTTCTTT.

V is TRBV9 and J is TRBJ2-2, with TRBD1 as a possible D gene (6 bases). CDR3 length equals 14 residues. Trimming cost V 3 bases and J 2 bases, with 8 bases left between them. CDR1 SGDLS and CDR2 YYNGEE come from the germline V gene. The CDR3 DNA is TGTGCCAGCAGCGCGGGGACAAACACCGGGGAGCTGTTTTTT. It codes for CASSAGTNTGELFF. Complete variable domain (other parts from reference TRBV9 and TRBJ2-2): DSGVTQTPKHLITATGQRVTLRCSPRSGDLSVYWYQQSLDQGLQFLIQYYNGEERAKGNILERFSAQQFPDLHSELNLSSLELGDSALYFCASSAGTNTGELFFGEGSRLTVL.

The rearrangement joins TRBV5-1 to TRBJ2-5, with 8 bases lining up with TRBD2. The CDR3 covers 15 residues. From germline, CDR1 is SGHRS and CDR2 YFSETQ. The V segment lost 1 base and the J segment 2 bases; nucleotides outside the gene matches: 4. As DNA, the CDR3 is TGCGCCAGCAGCTTGCTAGCGGGTAATCAAGAGACCCAGTACTTC. Translating it yields CASSLLAGNQETQYF.

This clone was detected only a few times. The chain links TRBV3-1 (or the pseudogene TRBV3-2) to TRBJ1-4, with 8 bases lining up with TRBD1. The germline CDR1 and CDR2 sequences are LGHDT and YNNKEL (reference sequence). With V trimmed by 6 bases and J by 5 bases, 8 bases remained unmatched. This CDR3 is built from 15 residues. The CDR3 DNA reads as TGTGCCAGCAGTTGGTTGGACAGGGCAAATGAAAAACTGTTTTTT. Translation: CASSWLDRANEKLFF.

This chain connects TRBV6-5 to TRBJ1-4, with D possibly matching TRBD1 (6 bases). Germline loops: CDR1 MNHEY, CDR2 SVGAGI. V was pared by 4 bases and J by 3 bases, with 9 bases between. This CDR3 is 14 amino acids long. The chain's CDR3 is CASSSGHPNEKLFF. The DNA for the CDR3 is TGTGCCAGCAGTTCGGGACACCCTAATGAAAAACTGTTTTTT.

V gene TRBV2 combines with J gene TRBJ2-2; D not resolved. The length of the CDR3 is 14 residues. The germline CDR1 and CDR2 sequences are SNHLY and FYNNEI. The V gene lost 5 bases and the J gene lost 4 bases, with 11 bases spanning the gap. This CDR3 reads CASSPRVSTGELFF. CDR3 in DNA: TGTGCCAGCAGTCCCCGGGTTAGCACCGGGGAGCTGTTTTTT.

The chain employs TRBV7-2 and TRBJ2-2; D remains unclear. There are 11 residues in the CDR3. From germline, CDR1 is SGHTA and CDR2 FQGNSA. The V end lost 2 bases, the J end lost 9 bases, and 4 bases lay between the germline ends. Here the CDR3 reads CASSLLWELFF. For the CDR3, the DNA is TGTGCCAGCAGCTTACTCTGGGAGCTGTTTTTT.

The chain combines TRBV29-1 with TRBJ2-7; a possible D gene is TRBD2 (5 bases). This CDR3 spans 15 amino acids. Germline CDR1 SQVTM, CDR2 ANQGSEA. V was trimmed by 6 bases and J by 3 bases, leaving 21 bases between them. CDR3 amino acids: CSVEAGRGAGYEQYF. In nucleotides, the CDR3 is TGCAGCGTAGAGGCGGGTCGGGGAGCTGGCTACGAGCAGTACTTC.

Here the CDR3 reads CASSDGRKGDGYTF. The CDR3 DNA reads TGCGCCTCGTCAGACGGCCGAAAGGGGGATGGCTACACCTTC. The V gene is TRBV5-1, the J gene TRBJ1-2; D perhaps matches TRBD1 (6 bases). The CDR3 loop spans 14 amino acids. Germline assignment: CDR1 SGHRS and CDR2 YFSETQ. V was trimmed by 10 bases and J by 6 bases, leaving 22 bases between them.

The chain has TRBV11-2 and TRBJ2-1, with 12 bases identical to TRBD2. Germline lookup yields CDR1 SGHAT and CDR2 FQNNGV. This CDR3 spans 16 amino acids. With V trimmed by 5 bases and J by 7 bases, 9 bases remained unmatched. In nucleotides, the CDR3 is TGTGCCAGCAGCCCTCGGACTAGCGGGGCCCTGAATGAGCAGTTCTTC. Protein sequence: CASSPRTSGALNEQFF.

V and J are TRBV10-2 and TRBJ2-5; 12 bases are shared with TRBD2. The J segment lost 4 bases and the V segment lost 2 bases, leaving 5 bases of the junction unmatched. The CDR3 loop spans 16 amino acids. The V gene's germline CDR1 is WSHSY and CDR2 SAAADI. For the CDR3, the DNA is TGCGCCAGCAGTGAGCTGCTAGCGGGGGGGAGAGAGACCCAGTACTTC. Encoded protein: CASSELLAGGRETQYF.

This clone came up a few times. The J gene is TRBJ2-5, the V gene TRBV5-1, with 8 nucleotides matching TRBD1. The germline CDR1 and CDR2 sequences are SGHRS and YFSETQ. J gave up 9 bases and V 3 bases, and 10 bases lay outside the gene matches. The CDR3 totals 14 residues. CDR3 nucleotide sequence: TGCGCCAGCAGCTATCGGACAGGGCTTGAGGCCCAGTACTTC. Protein product: CASSYRTGLEAQYF.

This clone was seen only a few times. The chain employs TRBV14 and TRBJ1-2, with 7 bases lining up with TRBD1. With 2 bases clipped from V and 5 bases from J, the junction kept 8 bases outside the gene matches. CDR3 length: 15 amino acids. Germline V gives CDR1 SGHDN, CDR2 FVKESK. CDR3 DNA sequence: TGTGCCAGCAGCCAAAGGAAGGGGGCTAGGTATGGCTACACCTTC. Protein product: CASSQRKGARYGYTF.

This chain connects TRBV18 to TRBJ1-2; D possibly corresponds to TRBD1 (6 bases). Trimming pared 3 bases from V and 7 bases from J, leaving 21 bases between. The germline V gene has CDR1 KGHSH and CDR2 LQKENI. The CDR3 has 16 residues. The CDR3 sequence is CASSPLRIQGLVGYTF. CDR3 bases: TGTGCCAGCTCACCCTTACGAATACAGGGCTTGGTTGGCTACACCTTC.

Only one count was recorded for this clone. The chain is built from TRBV27 and TRBJ1-5; no definite D call. In germline, CDR1 is MNHEY, CDR2 SMNVEV (reference sequence). This CDR3 is built from 13 residues. The germline V and J ends were trimmed by 5 bases and 0 bases, with 5 bases remaining between them. CDR3 sequence: CASSRYSNQPQHF. As DNA, the CDR3 is TGTGCCAGCAGTCGTTATAGCAATCAGCCCCAGCATTTT.

The V and J genes are TRBV16 and TRBJ1-3; no clear D gene. V lost 0 bases to trimming and J lost 7 bases, with 16 bases between them. Germline values: CDR1 KGHSY, CDR2 FQNENV. The CDR3 runs 16 residues. The CDR3: CASSQSQMGSGNTIYF. CDR3 in DNA: TGTGCCAGCAGCCAATCGCAAATGGGCAGTGGGAACACCATATATTTT. The variable domain in full, completed from reference TRBV16 and TRBJ1-3, reads GEEVAQTPKHLVRGEGQKAKLYCAPIKGHSYVFWYQQVLKNEFKFLISFQNENVFDETGMPKERFSAKCLPNSPCSLEIQATKLEDSAVYFCASSQSQMGSGNTIYFGEGSWLTVV.

V gene TRBV4-2 combines with J gene TRBJ2-7; possible D gene TRBD1, 6 bases. This CDR3 region has 13 residues. V shed 3 bases and J shed 3 bases, with 9 bases lying between them. Germline lookup yields CDR1 LGHNA and CDR2 YNFKEQ. DNA of the CDR3: TGTGCCAGCAGCCATGGGGGCCGCTACGAGCAGTACTTC. This encodes CASSHGGRYEQYF.